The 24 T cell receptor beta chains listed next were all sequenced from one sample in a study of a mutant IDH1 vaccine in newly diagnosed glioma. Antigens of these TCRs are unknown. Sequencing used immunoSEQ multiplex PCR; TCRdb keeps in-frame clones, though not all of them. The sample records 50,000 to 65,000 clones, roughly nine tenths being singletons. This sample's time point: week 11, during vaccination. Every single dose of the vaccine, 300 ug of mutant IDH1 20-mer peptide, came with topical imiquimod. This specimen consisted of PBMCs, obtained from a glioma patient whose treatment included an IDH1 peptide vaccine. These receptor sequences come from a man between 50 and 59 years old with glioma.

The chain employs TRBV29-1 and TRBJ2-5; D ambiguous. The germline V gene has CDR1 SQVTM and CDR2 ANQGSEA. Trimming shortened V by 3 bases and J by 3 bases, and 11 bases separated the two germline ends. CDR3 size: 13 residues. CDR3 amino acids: CSVDSGLEETQYF. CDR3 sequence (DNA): TGCAGCGTTGATTCTGGATTGGAAGAGACCCAGTACTTC.

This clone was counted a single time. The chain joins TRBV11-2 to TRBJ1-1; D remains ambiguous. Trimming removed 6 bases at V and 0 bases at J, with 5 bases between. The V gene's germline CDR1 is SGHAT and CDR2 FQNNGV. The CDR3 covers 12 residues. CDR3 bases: TGTGCCAGCAGGGACCTGAACACTGAAGCTTTCTTT. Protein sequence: CASRDLNTEAFF.

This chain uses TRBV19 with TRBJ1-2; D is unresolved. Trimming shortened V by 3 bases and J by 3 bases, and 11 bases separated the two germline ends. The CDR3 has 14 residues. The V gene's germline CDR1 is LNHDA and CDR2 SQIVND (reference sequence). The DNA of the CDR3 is TGTGCCAGTAGTATTTCCCCGGACTACTATGGCTACACCTTC. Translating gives CASSISPDYYGYTF.

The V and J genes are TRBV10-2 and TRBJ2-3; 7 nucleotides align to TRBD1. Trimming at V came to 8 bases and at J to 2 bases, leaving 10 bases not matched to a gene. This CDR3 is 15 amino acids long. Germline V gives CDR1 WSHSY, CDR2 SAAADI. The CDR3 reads CASWGGTASTDTQYF. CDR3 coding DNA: TGCGCCAGCTGGGGTGGGACAGCATCCACAGATACGCAGTATTTT.

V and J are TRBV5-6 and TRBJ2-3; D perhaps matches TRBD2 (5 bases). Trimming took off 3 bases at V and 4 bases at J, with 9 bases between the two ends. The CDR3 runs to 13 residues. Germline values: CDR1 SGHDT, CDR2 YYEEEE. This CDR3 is CASSSGWADTQYF. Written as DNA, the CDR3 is TGTGCCAGCAGCTCGGGATGGGCAGATACGCAGTATTTT.

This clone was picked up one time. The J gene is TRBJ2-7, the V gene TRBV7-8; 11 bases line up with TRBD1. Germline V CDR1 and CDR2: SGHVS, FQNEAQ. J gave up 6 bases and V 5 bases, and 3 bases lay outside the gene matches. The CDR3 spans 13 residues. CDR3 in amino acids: CASSPGTGGEQYF. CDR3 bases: TGTGCCAGCAGCCCAGGGACAGGGGGCGAGCAGTACTTC.

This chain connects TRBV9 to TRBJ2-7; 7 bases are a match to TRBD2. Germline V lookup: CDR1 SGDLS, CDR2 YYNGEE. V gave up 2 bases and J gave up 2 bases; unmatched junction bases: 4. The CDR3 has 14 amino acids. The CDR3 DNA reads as TGTGCCAGCAGCGTCGGCGGGGGTACCTACGAGCAGTACTTC. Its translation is CASSVGGGTYEQYF.

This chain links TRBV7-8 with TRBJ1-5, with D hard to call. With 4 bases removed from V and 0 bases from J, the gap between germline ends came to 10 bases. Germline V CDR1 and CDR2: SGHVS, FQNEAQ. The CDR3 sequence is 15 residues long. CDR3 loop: CASSYSETSNQPQHF. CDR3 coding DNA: TGTGCCAGCAGCTACTCCGAGACTAGCAATCAGCCCCAGCATTTT.

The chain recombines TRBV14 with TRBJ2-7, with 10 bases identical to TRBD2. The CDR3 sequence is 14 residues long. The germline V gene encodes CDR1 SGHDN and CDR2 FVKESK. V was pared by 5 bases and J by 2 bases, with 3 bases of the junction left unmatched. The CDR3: CASSGLAGAYEQYF. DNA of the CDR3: TGTGCCAGCAGCGGCCTAGCGGGAGCCTACGAGCAGTACTTC.

The CDR3 sequence: CASTGTGGYEQYF. The CDR3 DNA sequence: TGTGCCAGCACGGGGACAGGGGGGTACGAGCAGTACTTC. The rearrangement links TRBV6-5 to TRBJ2-7, with TRBD1 matching 11 bases. The CDR3 is made up of 13 amino acids. The V and J ends lost 7 bases and 4 bases, in that order; junction bases with no gene match: 3. Per the germline V gene, CDR1 is MNHEY and CDR2 is SVGAGI.

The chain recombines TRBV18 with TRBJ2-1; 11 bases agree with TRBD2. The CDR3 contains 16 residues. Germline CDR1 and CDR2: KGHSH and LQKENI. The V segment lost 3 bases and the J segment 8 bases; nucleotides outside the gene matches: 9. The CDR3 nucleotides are TGTGCCAGCTCACCGACCCCTAGCGGGGGGAGGGATGAGCAGTTCTTC. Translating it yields CASSPTPSGGRDEQFF.

The DNA for the CDR3 is TGTGCCAGCAGAGGGGCAGGGGACCAAGAGACCCAGTACTTC. Its protein product is CASRGAGDQETQYF. The rearrangement links TRBV5-4 to TRBJ2-5; D perhaps matches TRBD1 (6 bases). The CDR3 runs 14 residues. The germline V and J ends were trimmed by 5 bases and 0 bases, with 11 bases remaining between them. Germline assignment: CDR1 SGHNT and CDR2 YYREEE (reference sequence).

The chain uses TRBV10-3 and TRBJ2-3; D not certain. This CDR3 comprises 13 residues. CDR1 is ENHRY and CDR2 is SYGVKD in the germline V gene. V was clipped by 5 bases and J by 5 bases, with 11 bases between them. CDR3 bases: TGTGCCATCAGTCCAAACGTGGGAGATACGCAGTATTTT. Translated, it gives CAISPNVGDTQYF.

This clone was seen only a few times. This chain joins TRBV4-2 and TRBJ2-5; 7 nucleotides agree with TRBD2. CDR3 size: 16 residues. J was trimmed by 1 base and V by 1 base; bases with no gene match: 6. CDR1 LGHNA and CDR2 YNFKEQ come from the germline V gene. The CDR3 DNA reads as TGTGCCAGCAGCCAAGGGGTGGGCGGGGGCCAAGAGACCCAGTACTTC. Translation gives CASSQGVGGGQETQYF.

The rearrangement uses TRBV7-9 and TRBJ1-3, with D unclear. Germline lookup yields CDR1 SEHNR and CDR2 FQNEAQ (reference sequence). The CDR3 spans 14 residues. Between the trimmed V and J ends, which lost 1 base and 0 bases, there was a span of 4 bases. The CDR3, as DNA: TGTGCCAGCAGCTTAGATGGCTCTGGAAACACCATATATTTT. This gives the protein CASSLDGSGNTIYF.

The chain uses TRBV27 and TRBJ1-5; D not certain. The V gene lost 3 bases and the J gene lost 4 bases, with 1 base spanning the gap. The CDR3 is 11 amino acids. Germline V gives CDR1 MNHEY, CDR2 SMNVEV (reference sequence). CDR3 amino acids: CASSFNQPQHF. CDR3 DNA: TGTGCCAGCAGTTTTAATCAGCCCCAGCATTTT.

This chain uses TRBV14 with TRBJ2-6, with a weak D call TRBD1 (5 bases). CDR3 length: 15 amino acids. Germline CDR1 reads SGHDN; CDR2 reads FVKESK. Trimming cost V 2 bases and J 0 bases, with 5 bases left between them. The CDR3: CASSQQGSGANVLTF. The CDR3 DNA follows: TGTGCCAGCAGCCAACAGGGCTCTGGGGCCAACGTCCTGACTTTC. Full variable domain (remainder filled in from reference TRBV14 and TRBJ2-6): EAGVTQFPSHSVIEKGQTVTLRCDPISGHDNLYWYRRVMGKEIKFLLHFVKESKQDESGMPNNRFLAERTGGTYSTLKVQPAELEDSGVYFCASSQQGSGANVLTFGAGSRLTVL.

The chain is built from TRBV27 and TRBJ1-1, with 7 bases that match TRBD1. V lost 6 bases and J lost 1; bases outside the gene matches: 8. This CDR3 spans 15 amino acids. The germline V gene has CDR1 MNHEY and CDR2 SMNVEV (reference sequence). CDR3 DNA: TGTGCCAGCAGCCCGCAAAGGACAGGGAACACTGAAGCTTTCTTT. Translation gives CASSPQRTGNTEAFF.

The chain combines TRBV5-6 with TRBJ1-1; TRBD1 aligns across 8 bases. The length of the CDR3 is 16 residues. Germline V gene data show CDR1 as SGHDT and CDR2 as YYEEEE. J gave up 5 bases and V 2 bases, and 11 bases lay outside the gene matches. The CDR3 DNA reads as TGTGCCAGCAGCTTTCGCGGGGCAGGGGGCAAGACTGAAGCTTTCTTT. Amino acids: CASSFRGAGGKTEAFF.

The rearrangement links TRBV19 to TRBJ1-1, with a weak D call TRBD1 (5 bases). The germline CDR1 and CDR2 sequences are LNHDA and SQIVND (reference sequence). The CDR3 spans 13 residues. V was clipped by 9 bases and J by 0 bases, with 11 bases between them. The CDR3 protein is CASKGVMNTEAFF. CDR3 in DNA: TGTGCCAGCAAAGGGGTCATGAACACTGAAGCTTTCTTT.

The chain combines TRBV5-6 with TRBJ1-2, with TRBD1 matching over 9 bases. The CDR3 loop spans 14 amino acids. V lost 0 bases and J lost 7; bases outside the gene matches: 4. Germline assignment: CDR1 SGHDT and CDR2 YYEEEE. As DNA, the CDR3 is TGTGCCAGCAGCTTGGAAGGGACAGGGCTTGGCTACACCTTC. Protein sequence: CASSLEGTGLGYTF.

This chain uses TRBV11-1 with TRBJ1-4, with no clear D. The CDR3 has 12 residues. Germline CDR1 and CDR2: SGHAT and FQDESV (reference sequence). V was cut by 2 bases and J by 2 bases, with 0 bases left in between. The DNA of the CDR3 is TGTGCCAGCAGCTTAACTAATGAAAAACTGTTTTTT. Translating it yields CASSLTNEKLFF.

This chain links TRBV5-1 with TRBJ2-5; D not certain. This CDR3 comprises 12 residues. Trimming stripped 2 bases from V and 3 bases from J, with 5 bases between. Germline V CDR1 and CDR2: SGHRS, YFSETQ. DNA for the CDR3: TGCGCCAGCAGCTTTGTTAAAGAGACCCAGTACTTC. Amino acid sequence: CASSFVKETQYF.

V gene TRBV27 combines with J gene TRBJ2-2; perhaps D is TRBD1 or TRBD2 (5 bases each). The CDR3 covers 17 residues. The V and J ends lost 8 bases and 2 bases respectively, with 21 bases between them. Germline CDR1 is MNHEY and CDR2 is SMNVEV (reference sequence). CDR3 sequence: CASLRSPGHFNTGELFF. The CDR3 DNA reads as TGTGCCAGCTTACGCTCCCCGGGGCACTTCAACACCGGGGAGCTGTTTTTT.